The 18 T cell receptor beta chains presented below share a single source sample, sequenced in a study of blood T cells in healthy people across ages. PCR was performed a second time for about 6 to 11 cycles using a sample-barcoded 5' primer and a J-beta primer mix. TCRdb used MiXCR to reprocess the 5' RACE reads, holding one entry per CDR3 protein. The sample lists 1,800,000 or so distinct CDR3 sequences, about two fifths seen once, with 20% to 25% in the top ten. The sample taken for sequencing was blood. The source is a human donor in good health.

This clonotype has a single count. This chain joins TRBV12-3 or TRBV12-4 and TRBJ1-1, with 8 bases aligning to TRBD1. After removal of 2 bases from V and 4 bases from J, the junction contained 6 bases not matched to a gene. This CDR3 spans 15 amino acids. The CDR3, as DNA: TGTGCCAGCAGTTTATTGGCAGGGGGCGGCACTGAAGCTTTCTTT. The encoded protein is CASSLLAGGGTEAFF.

The table lists this clonotype with many counts. This chain links TRBV10-3 with TRBJ2-3; perhaps TRBD2 as D (5 bases). CDR1 is ENHRY, CDR2 SYGVKD, per germline. Trimming cost V 10 bases and J 5 bases, with 16 bases left between them. CDR3 length equals 13 residues. This CDR3 is CATAGGYRDTQYF. The CDR3, as DNA: TGTGCCACCGCGGGCGGATATCGAGATACGCAGTATTTT.

The rearrangement joins TRBV24-1 to TRBJ2-7; D call uncertain. The CDR3 consists of 17 residues. V was trimmed by 2 bases and J by 0 bases, leaving 16 bases between them. In germline, CDR1 is KGHDR, CDR2 SFDVKD. The CDR3 nucleotides read TGTGCCACCAGTGATTCGGTCCGCGACGGATACTCCTACGAGCAGTACTTC. Protein sequence: CATSDSVRDGYSYEQYF.

About this clonotype itself: Its ends do not fully match the called genes, so a read error is possible. The chain has TRBV11-2 and TRBJ1-1, with D unclear. This CDR3 has 13 residues. CDR1 is SGHAT, CDR2 FQNNGV, per germline. The DNA of the CDR3 is TGTGCCAGCAGTTTAGATTTCCCGTCTGTGGCTTTCTTT. Its protein product is CASSLDFPSVAFF.

CDR3 residues: CASEFYRGSEKLFF. Here the CDR3 DNA reads TGTGCCAGCGAGTTTTACAGGGGGAGTGAAAAACTGTTTTTT. The chain recombines TRBV6-6 with TRBJ1-4; TRBD1 agrees at 8 bases. Per the germline V gene, CDR1 is MNHNY and CDR2 is SVGAGI (reference sequence). The CDR3 extends over 14 amino acids. Unmatched junction bases numbered 9, after V lost 8 bases and J lost 7 bases.

The chain is built from TRBV20-1 and TRBJ1-1; D gene uncertain. The CDR3 extends over 11 amino acids. Germline V gives CDR1 DFQATT, CDR2 SNEGSKA (reference sequence). This chain's CDR3 is CRTSQNTEAFF. CDR3 nucleotide sequence: TGCAGGACCTCCCAGAACACTGAAGCTTTCTTT.

The chain has TRBV7-9 and TRBJ2-1; 7 bases match TRBD1. The germline V gene has CDR1 SEHNR and CDR2 FQNEAQ (reference sequence). J was trimmed by 6 bases and V by 4 bases; bases with no gene match: 6. The CDR3 is 14 residues long. CDR3 coding DNA: TGTGCCAGCAGCTCGGGACAGCAAGCCAATGAGCAGTTCTTC. As protein: CASSSGQQANEQFF.

This clonotype was seen more than once but under ten times. The rearrangement uses TRBV5-4 and TRBJ2-7, with D maybe TRBD2 (7 bases). The length of the CDR3 is 16 residues. The V gene's germline CDR1 is SGHNT and CDR2 YYREEE (reference sequence). V lost 5 bases and J lost 0, with 18 bases in between. The CDR3 reads CASSAGATPNSYEQYF. The DNA of the CDR3 is TGTGCCAGCAGTGCGGGGGCCACCCCAAACTCCTACGAGCAGTACTTC. The variable domain in full, completed from reference TRBV5-4 and TRBJ2-7, reads ETGVTQSPTHLIKTRGQQVTLRCSSQSGHNTVSWYQQALGQGPQFIFQYYREEENGRGNFPPRFSGLQFPNYSSELNVNALELDDSALYLCASSAGATPNSYEQYFGPGTRLTVT.

This clonotype has a handful of counts. This rearrangement joins TRBV12-3 or TRBV12-4 to TRBJ1-2, with 9 bases lining up with TRBD1. This CDR3 is built from 16 residues. J was trimmed by 7 bases and V by 1 base; bases with no gene match: 10. This CDR3 reads CASSLGWGTGQAGYTF. DNA for the CDR3: TGTGCCAGCAGTTTAGGGTGGGGGACAGGGCAGGCTGGCTACACCTTC.

The chain links TRBV20-1 to TRBJ1-6; D call uncertain. The V gene's germline CDR1 is DFQATT and CDR2 SNEGSKA (reference sequence). Trimming took 0 bases from V and 5 from J, leaving 20 bases between them. This CDR3 is 18 amino acids long. As DNA, the CDR3 is TGCAGTGCTAGAGATCCTGTCCGCCGGGGAGGACATAATTCACCCCTCCACTTT. Translating it yields CSARDPVRRGGHNSPLHF.

The chain couples TRBV6-5 to TRBJ1-1, with no clear D. Trimming pared 3 bases from V and 3 bases from J, leaving 11 bases between. There are 14 residues in the CDR3. Germline-derived CDR1 and CDR2 are MNHEY and SVGAGI. Here the CDR3 reads CASSYRIEDTEAFF. In DNA, the CDR3 is TGTGCCAGCAGTTATAGGATTGAGGACACTGAAGCTTTCTTT.

The chain is built from TRBV12-3 or TRBV12-4 and TRBJ2-4; possible D gene TRBD1, 5 bases. The CDR3 contains 14 residues. V lost 2 bases, J lost 8 bases, and 13 bases lay in between. DNA of the CDR3: TGTGCCAGCAGTTTAAGGCAGGGATGGGACATTCAGTACTTC. Its protein product is CASSLRQGWDIQYF.

The chain carries TRBV4-3 and TRBJ2-5, with D possibly TRBD1 on 6 matching bases. V dropped 3 bases and J dropped 4 bases, with 12 bases sitting between them. Germline-derived CDR1 and CDR2 are LGHNA and YSLEER. CDR3 length: 14 residues. The CDR3 DNA is TGCGCCAGCAGCCAGAGAACAGGGACAGAGACCCAGTACTTC. It is translated as CASSQRTGTETQYF.

The chain links TRBV20-1 to TRBJ2-5; 10 bases fit TRBD2. This CDR3 region has 17 residues. CDR1 and CDR2 (germline): DFQATT, SNEGSKA (reference sequence). The junction had 15 bases not matched to a gene; V was cut back by 6 bases and J by 2 bases. This CDR3 reads CSARNPGLAEPQETQYF. In nucleotides, the CDR3 is TGCAGTGCCAGAAACCCCGGACTAGCGGAGCCACAAGAGACCCAGTACTTC.

This clonotype occurred a few times. This chain connects TRBV5-1 to TRBJ2-2; 7 bases fit TRBD2. Germline V lookup: CDR1 SGHRS, CDR2 YFSETQ. V lost 4 bases to trimming and J lost 3 bases; unmatched junction nucleotides: 0. CDR3 length: 13 amino acids. The CDR3 loop reads CASSRGDTGELFF. CDR3 DNA sequence: TGCGCCAGCAGCCGGGGGGACACCGGGGAGCTGTTTTTT. Based on the CDR3 plus reference TRBV5-1 and TRBJ2-2, the full variable domain is KAGVTQTPRYLIKTRGQQVTLSCSPISGHRSVSWYQQTPGQGLQFLFEYFSETQRNKGNFPGRFSGRQFSNSRSEMNVSTLELGDSALYLCASSRGDTGELFFGEGSRLTVL.

This clonotype was recorded at least ten times. CDR3 region: CSAKGPLGGGHTYEQYF. In nucleotides, the CDR3 is TGCAGTGCTAAGGGCCCCCTCGGCGGGGGCCACACCTACGAGCAGTACTTC. The rearrangement links TRBV20-1 to TRBJ2-7; weak D call: TRBD2 (7 bases). There are 17 residues in the CDR3. V shed 4 bases and J shed 2 bases, with 24 bases lying between them. Germline V gene sequence: CDR1 DFQATT, CDR2 SNEGSKA (reference sequence).

The gene calls are TRBV20-1 and TRBJ2-7; tentative D call: TRBD1 (5 bases). In germline, CDR1 is DFQATT, CDR2 SNEGSKA (reference sequence). The CDR3 sequence is 12 residues long. The V end lost 4 bases, the J end lost 8 bases, and 15 bases lay between the germline ends. The CDR3 DNA reads as TGCAGTGCTAAATCCAGGGTTAACAAGCAGTACTTC. It encodes CSAKSRVNKQYF.

The chain joins TRBV5-1 to TRBJ1-4; 7 nucleotides line up with TRBD1. This CDR3 has 13 residues. V lost 2 bases and J lost 8; bases outside the gene matches: 3. The germline gives CDR1 SGHRS, CDR2 YFSETQ. The CDR3 sequence is CASSFTGVEKLFF. The CDR3 nucleotides read TGCGCCAGCAGCTTCACAGGGGTAGAAAAACTGTTTTTT.